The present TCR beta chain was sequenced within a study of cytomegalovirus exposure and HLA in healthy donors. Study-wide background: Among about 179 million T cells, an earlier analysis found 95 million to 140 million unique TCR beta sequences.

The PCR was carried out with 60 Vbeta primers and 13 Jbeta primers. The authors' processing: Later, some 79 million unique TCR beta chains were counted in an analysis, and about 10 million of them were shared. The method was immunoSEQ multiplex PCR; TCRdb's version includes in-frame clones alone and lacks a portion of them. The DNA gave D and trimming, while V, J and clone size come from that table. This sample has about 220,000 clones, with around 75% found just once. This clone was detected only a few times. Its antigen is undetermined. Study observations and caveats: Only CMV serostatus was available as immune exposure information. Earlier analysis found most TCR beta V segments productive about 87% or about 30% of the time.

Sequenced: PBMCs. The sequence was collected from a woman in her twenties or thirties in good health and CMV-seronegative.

CDR3 protein: CASSSNRGYEQYF. The CDR3 DNA reads TGTGCCAGCAGCTCGAACAGGGGCTACGAGCAGTACTTC. The genes are TRBV7-2 and TRBJ2-7, with TRBD1 identical over 7 bases. CDR1 is SGHTA and CDR2 is FQGNSA in the germline V gene. CDR3 length: 13 amino acids. V was pared by 4 bases and J by 3 bases, with 3 bases of the junction left unmatched.